The 14 T cell receptor beta chains listed next were all sequenced from one sample in a study of human T cells and chemical hapten exposure. Each CDR3 protein gets one entry after TCRdb re-called the 5' RACE reads with MiXCR. The table lists about 80,000 distinct CDR3 sequences, under 10% of them singletons, with 2% to 2.5% in the top ten. The study extracted total RNA from unfractionated whole blood. The receptors were gathered from a male donor in good health.

This clonotype showed up just a few times. The CDR3 loop reads CASTKTRGGLAFF. CDR3 bases: TGTGCCAGCACCAAAACCCGCGGGGGGTTAGCTTTCTTT. This chain links TRBV3-1 with TRBJ1-1, with D perhaps matching TRBD1 (5 bases). CDR1 and CDR2 from the germline V gene are LGHDT and YNNKEL (reference sequence). This CDR3 comprises 13 residues. Trimming removed 7 bases from V and 10 bases from J, with 19 bases in between.

This clonotype appeared a few times. The chain couples TRBV5-1 to TRBJ2-1, with a possible D match to TRBD2 (6 bases). The CDR3 contains 16 residues. With 3 bases removed from V and 6 bases from J, the gap between germline ends came to 19 bases. In germline, CDR1 is SGHRS, CDR2 YFSETQ. CDR3 sequence reads: CASSSEGGTVTNEQFF. CDR3 DNA: TGCGCCAGCAGCTCGGAGGGCGGGACTGTCACCAATGAGCAGTTCTTC.

This clonotype has at least ten counts. This sequence joins TRBV7-7 and TRBJ2-2, with 7 bases matching TRBD1. V lost 4 bases to trimming and J lost 2 bases; unmatched junction nucleotides: 7. There are 16 residues in the CDR3. Germline V gene sequence: CDR1 SSHAT, CDR2 FNYEAQ (reference sequence). DNA of the CDR3: TGTGCCAGCAGCTCCACAGGGGCCGGTAACACCGGGGAGCTGTTTTTT. It codes for CASSSTGAGNTGELFF.

The chain couples TRBV5-5 to TRBJ2-7; no reliable D call. CDR1 is SGHKS, CDR2 YYEKEE, per germline (reference sequence). The CDR3 is 13 residues long. The germline V and J ends were trimmed by 0 bases and 7 bases, with 11 bases remaining between them. In nucleotides, the CDR3 is TGTGCCAGCAGCTTGGATAAGAAAAGGGAGCAGTACTTC. This translates into CASSLDKKREQYF.

Many counts were recorded for this clonotype. The chain links TRBV11-2 to TRBJ2-1, with D perhaps TRBD1 (6 bases). CDR3 length equals 16 residues. Germline lookup yields CDR1 SGHAT and CDR2 FQNNGV. Between the trimmed V and J ends, which lost 3 bases and 8 bases, there was a span of 20 bases. The CDR3 spells CASSFAPAGARDEQFF. The CDR3 DNA reads as TGTGCCAGCAGCTTCGCCCCGGCAGGGGCAAGAGATGAGCAGTTCTTC.

The rearrangement links TRBV2 to TRBJ2-4; 9 bases map to TRBD1. The CDR3 has 14 amino acids. After removal of 6 bases from V and 5 bases from J, the junction contained 5 bases not matched to a gene. CDR1 and CDR2 (germline): SNHLY, FYNNEI. The CDR3 sequence: CASRGDRAENIQYF. As DNA, the CDR3 is TGTGCCAGCAGGGGGGACAGGGCGGAAAACATTCAGTACTTC.

At least ten counts were recorded for this clonotype. The chain is built from TRBV6-5 and TRBJ2-3; 9 bases are a match to TRBD2. J lost 2 bases, V lost 0 bases, and 3 bases had no gene match. Germline V CDR1 and CDR2: MNHEY, SVGAGI. CDR3 length: 16 amino acids. The CDR3 protein is CASSYSGGGDTDTQYF. The CDR3 region has the DNA TGTGCCAGCAGTTACTCTGGCGGGGGGGACACAGATACGCAGTATTTT.

The rearrangement joins TRBV5-1 to TRBJ2-7; TRBD2 is a possible D gene (6 bases). Germline V gives CDR1 SGHRS, CDR2 YFSETQ. V was clipped by 3 bases and J by 2 bases, with 9 bases between them. The CDR3 extends over 13 amino acids. The CDR3 DNA reads TGCGCCAGCAGCTCCGGGAGCCCCTACGAGCAGTACTTC. As protein: CASSSGSPYEQYF. The entire variable domain, with the rest obtained from reference TRBV5-1 and TRBJ2-7, is as follows: KAGVTQTPRYLIKTRGQQVTLSCSPISGHRSVSWYQQTPGQGLQFLFEYFSETQRNKGNFPGRFSGRQFSNSRSEMNVSTLELGDSALYLCASSSGSPYEQYFGPGTRLTVT.

This sequence joins TRBV5-4 and TRBJ2-5; TRBD2 matches at 11 bases. The J segment lost 2 bases and the V segment lost 0 bases, leaving 6 bases of the junction unmatched. Germline V gene sequence: CDR1 SGHNT, CDR2 YYREEE (reference sequence). The CDR3 sequence is 17 residues long. The CDR3 sequence: CASSLGMTSGIQETQYF. In DNA, the CDR3 is TGTGCCAGCAGCTTGGGGATGACTAGCGGGATTCAAGAGACCCAGTACTTC.

The rearrangement joins TRBV10-2 to TRBJ2-4; D gene unclear. The CDR3 spans 15 residues. V shed 10 bases and J shed 0 bases, with 16 bases lying between them. CDR1 is WSHSY, CDR2 SAAADI, per germline. For the CDR3, the DNA is TGCGCCATCCGACCGAACTCTCTAGCCAAAAACATTCAGTACTTC. It codes for CAIRPNSLAKNIQYF.

Comment on this clonotype: A read error may be the cause here, since a much bigger clone is one base away. The rearrangement links TRBV7-9 to TRBJ2-5; 9 bases agree with TRBD1. After removal of 7 bases from V and 2 bases from J, the junction contained 20 bases not matched to a gene. This CDR3 comprises 19 residues. CDR1 is SEHNR and CDR2 is FQNEAQ in the germline V gene (reference sequence). The CDR3 protein is CASNDLYPSRTGEQETQYF. CDR3 nucleotide sequence: TGTGCCAGCAACGATCTATACCCCTCGCGGACAGGGGAGCAAGAGACCCAGTACTTC.

The chain is built from TRBV27 and TRBJ1-1, with D perhaps matching TRBD1 (5 bases). The germline CDR1 and CDR2 sequences are MNHEY and SMNVEV (reference sequence). This CDR3 is 14 amino acids long. V lost 3 bases, J lost 6 bases, and 14 bases lay in between. In DNA, the CDR3 is TGTGCCAGCAGTTTCCAGGGTATGTGGCCTGAAGCTTTCTTT. This gives the protein CASSFQGMWPEAFF.

This clonotype has just a few counts. The CDR3 sequence is CASSLYAGSGNTIYF. The CDR3, as DNA: TGTGCCAGCAGCTTATACGCCGGCTCTGGAAACACCATATATTTT. V usage is TRBV11-2 and J usage is TRBJ1-3; D uncertain. The CDR3 is 15 amino acids. From germline, CDR1 is SGHAT and CDR2 FQNNGV. V gave up 2 bases and J gave up 0 bases, with 8 bases separating them.

The sample holds many counts of this clonotype. The rearrangement uses TRBV29-1 and TRBJ2-3, with 7 bases identical to TRBD1. The CDR3 runs 14 residues. The V segment lost 6 bases and the J segment 1 base; nucleotides outside the gene matches: 7. Germline CDR1 is SQVTM and CDR2 is ANQGSEA. The CDR3 DNA follows: TGCAGCGTCGTTGGACAGGACCGCACAGATACGCAGTATTTT. It encodes CSVVGQDRTDTQYF.